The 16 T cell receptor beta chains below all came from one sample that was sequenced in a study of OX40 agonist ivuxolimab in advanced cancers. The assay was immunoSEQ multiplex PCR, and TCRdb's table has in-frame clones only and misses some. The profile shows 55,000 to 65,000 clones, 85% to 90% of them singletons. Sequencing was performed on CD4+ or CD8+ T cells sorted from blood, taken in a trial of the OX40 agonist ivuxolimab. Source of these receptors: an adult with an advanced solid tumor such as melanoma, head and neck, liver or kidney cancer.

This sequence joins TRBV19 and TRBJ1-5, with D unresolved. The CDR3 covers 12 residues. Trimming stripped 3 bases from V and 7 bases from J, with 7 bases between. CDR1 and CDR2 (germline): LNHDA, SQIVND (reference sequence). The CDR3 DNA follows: TGTGCCAGTAGTATGATGCTCCAGCCCCAGCATTTT. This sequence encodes CASSMMLQPQHF. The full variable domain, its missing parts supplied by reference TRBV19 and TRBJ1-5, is DGGITQSPKYLFRKEGQNVTLSCEQNLNHDAMYWYRQDPGQGLRLIYYSQIVNDFQKGDIAEGYSVSREKKESFPLTVTSAQKNPTAFYLCASSMMLQPQHFGDGTRLSIL.

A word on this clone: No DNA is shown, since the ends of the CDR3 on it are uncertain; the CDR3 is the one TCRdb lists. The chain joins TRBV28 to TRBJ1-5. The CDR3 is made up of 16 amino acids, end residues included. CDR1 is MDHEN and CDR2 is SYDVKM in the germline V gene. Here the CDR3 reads CASSSSTGTINQPQHF.

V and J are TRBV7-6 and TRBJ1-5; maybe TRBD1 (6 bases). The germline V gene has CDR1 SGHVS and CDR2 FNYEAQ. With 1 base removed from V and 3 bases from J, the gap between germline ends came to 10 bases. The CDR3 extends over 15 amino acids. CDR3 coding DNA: TGTGCCAGCAGCTTAGGAGGGGGAGTCAATCAGCCCCAGCATTTT. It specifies CASSLGGGVNQPQHF.

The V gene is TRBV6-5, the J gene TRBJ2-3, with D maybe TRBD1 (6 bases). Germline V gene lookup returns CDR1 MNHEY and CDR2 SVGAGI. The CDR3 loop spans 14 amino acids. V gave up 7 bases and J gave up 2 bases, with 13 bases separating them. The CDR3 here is CASKRTGFTDTQYF. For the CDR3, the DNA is TGTGCCAGCAAACGAACAGGGTTCACAGATACGCAGTATTTT.

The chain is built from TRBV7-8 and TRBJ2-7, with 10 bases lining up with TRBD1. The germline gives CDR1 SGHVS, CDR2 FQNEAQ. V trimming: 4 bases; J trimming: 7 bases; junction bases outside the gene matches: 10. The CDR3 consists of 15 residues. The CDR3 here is CASSSPGTGVSEQYF. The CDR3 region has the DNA TGTGCCAGCAGCTCCCCCGGGACAGGGGTGTCTGAGCAGTACTTC. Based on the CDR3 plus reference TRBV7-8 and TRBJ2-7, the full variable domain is GAGVSQSPRYKVAKRGQDVALRCDPISGHVSLFWYQQALGQGPEFLTYFQNEAQLDKSGLPSDRFFAERPEGSVSTLKIQRTQQEDSAVYLCASSSPGTGVSEQYFGPGTRLTVT.

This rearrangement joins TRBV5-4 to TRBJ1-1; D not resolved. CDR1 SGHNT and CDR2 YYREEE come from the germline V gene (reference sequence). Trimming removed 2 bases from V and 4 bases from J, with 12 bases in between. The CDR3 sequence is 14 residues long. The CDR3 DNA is TGTGCCAGCAGCTTCTTCGAGGTTTTCACTGAAGCTTTCTTT. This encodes CASSFFEVFTEAFF.

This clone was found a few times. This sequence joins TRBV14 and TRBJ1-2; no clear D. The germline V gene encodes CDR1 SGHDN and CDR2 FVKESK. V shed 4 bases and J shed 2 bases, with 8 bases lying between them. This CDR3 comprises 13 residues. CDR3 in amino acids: CASSLQINYGYTF. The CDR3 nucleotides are TGTGCCAGCAGCCTACAGATAAACTATGGCTACACCTTC. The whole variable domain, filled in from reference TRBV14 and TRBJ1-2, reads EAGVTQFPSHSVIEKGQTVTLRCDPISGHDNLYWYRRVMGKEIKFLLHFVKESKQDESGMPNNRFLAERTGGTYSTLKVQPAELEDSGVYFCASSLQINYGYTFGSGTRLTVV.

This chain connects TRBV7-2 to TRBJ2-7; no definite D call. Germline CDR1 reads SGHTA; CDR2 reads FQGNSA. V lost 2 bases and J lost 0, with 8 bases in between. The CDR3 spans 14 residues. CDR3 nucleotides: TGTGCCAGCAGCTTAAACGCACCCTCCTACGAGCAGTACTTC. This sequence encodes CASSLNAPSYEQYF.

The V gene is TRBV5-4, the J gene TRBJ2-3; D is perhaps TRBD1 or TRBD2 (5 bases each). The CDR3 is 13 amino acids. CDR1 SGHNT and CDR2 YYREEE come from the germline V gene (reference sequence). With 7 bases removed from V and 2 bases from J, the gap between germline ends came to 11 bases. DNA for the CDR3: TGTGCCAGCGGCAGAGGGGCCACAGATACGCAGTATTTT. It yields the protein CASGRGATDTQYF.

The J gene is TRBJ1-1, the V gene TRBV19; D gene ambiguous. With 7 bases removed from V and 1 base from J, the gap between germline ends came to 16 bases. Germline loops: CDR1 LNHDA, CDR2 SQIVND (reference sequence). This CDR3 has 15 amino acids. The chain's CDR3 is CASIPQARRNTEAFF. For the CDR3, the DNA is TGTGCCAGTATCCCCCAGGCACGAAGGAACACTGAAGCTTTCTTT.

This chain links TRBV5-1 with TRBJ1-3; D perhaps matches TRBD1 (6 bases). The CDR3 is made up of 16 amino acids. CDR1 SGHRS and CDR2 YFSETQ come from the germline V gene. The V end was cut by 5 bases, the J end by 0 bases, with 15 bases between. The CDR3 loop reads CASSPDRLTSGNTIYF. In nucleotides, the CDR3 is TGCGCCAGCAGTCCCGACAGGTTGACCTCTGGAAACACCATATATTTT.

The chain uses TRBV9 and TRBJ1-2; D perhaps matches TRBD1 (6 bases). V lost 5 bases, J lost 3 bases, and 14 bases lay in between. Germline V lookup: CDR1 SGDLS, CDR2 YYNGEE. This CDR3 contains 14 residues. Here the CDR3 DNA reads TGTGCCAGCAGAGGGGGGGTCAACTACTATGGCTACACCTTC. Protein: CASRGGVNYYGYTF.

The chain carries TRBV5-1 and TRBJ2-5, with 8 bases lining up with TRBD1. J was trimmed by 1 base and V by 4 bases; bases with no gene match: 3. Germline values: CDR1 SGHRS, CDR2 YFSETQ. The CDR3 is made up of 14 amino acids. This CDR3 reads CASSQDRAQETQYF. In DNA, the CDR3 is TGCGCCAGCAGCCAGGACAGGGCCCAAGAGACCCAGTACTTC.

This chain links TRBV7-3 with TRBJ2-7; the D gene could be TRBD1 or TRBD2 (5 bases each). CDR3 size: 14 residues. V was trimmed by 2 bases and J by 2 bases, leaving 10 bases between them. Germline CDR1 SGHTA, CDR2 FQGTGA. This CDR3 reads CASSLGTGPYEQYF. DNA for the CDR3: TGTGCCAGCAGCTTAGGGACGGGACCCTACGAGCAGTACTTC.

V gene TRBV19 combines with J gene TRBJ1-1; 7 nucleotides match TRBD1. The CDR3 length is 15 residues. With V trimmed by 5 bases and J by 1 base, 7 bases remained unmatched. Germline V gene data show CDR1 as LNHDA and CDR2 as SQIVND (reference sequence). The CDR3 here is CASSSPGQPNTEAFF. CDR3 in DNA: TGTGCCAGTAGTTCACCGGGACAGCCGAACACTGAAGCTTTCTTT.

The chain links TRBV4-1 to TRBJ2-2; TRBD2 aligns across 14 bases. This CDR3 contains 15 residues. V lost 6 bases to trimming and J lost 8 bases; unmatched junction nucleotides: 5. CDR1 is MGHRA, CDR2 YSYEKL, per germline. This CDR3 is CASRMGLAGVGELFF. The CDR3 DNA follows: TGCGCCAGCAGGATGGGACTAGCGGGGGTTGGGGAGCTGTTTTTT.